The 18 T cell receptor beta chains below were found in one sample sequenced in a study of shared clonotypes between healthy human individuals. TCRdb's table, derived via immunoSEQ multiplex PCR, lists solely in-frame clones and lacks some. This sample has over 700,000 clones, with 55% to 75% found just once. Specimen: memory CD4+ T cells sorted from blood. Subset: CD45RA-negative fraction. The receptors stem from a woman in her twenties or thirties in good health.

The J gene is TRBJ2-3, the V gene TRBV6-1; 7 nucleotides line up with TRBD1. Germline CDR1 is MNHNS and CDR2 is SASEGT. The CDR3 extends over 13 amino acids. The V segment lost 4 bases and the J segment 7 bases; nucleotides outside the gene matches: 5. The CDR3, as DNA: TGTGCCAGCAGTGGACAGGGCGGAAATACGCAGTATTTT. Translating gives CASSGQGGNTQYF.

The rearrangement links TRBV5-1 to TRBJ2-7, with TRBD1 matching over 7 bases. The CDR3 has 14 residues. V was pared by 3 bases and J by 3 bases, with 6 bases of the junction left unmatched. Germline CDR1 is SGHRS and CDR2 is YFSETQ. CDR3 nucleotides: TGCGCCAGCAGCTACGGGGACAGCCTCTACGAGCAGTACTTC. It yields the protein CASSYGDSLYEQYF.

The chain joins TRBV13 to TRBJ2-1, with TRBD2 identical over 7 bases. Germline lookup yields CDR1 PRHDT and CDR2 FYEKMQ (reference sequence). The length of the CDR3 is 16 residues. Trimming took 5 bases from V and 5 from J; bases not matched to a gene: 12. The CDR3 DNA is TGTGCCAGCAGCCCCAGCCAGGCTAGCGGCCACAATGAGCAGTTCTTC. Translation: CASSPSQASGHNEQFF.

This chain connects TRBV19 to TRBJ2-3; D gene ambiguous. Germline CDR1 and CDR2: LNHDA and SQIVND (reference sequence). This CDR3 is 14 amino acids long. The ends were cut back, 4 bases at V and 0 bases at J, with 8 bases in the middle. CDR3 amino acids: CASSSTTSTDTQYF. Written as DNA, the CDR3 is TGTGCCAGTAGTAGTACAACTAGCACAGATACGCAGTATTTT.

This clone has a handful of counts. The CDR3, as DNA: TGTGCCAGCAGCTCCCCTAGGGTCGGGGAGACCCAGTACTTC. It is translated as CASSSPRVGETQYF. V and J are TRBV27 and TRBJ2-5; no clear D gene. Germline CDR1 is MNHEY and CDR2 is SMNVEV (reference sequence). Trimming took off 6 bases at V and 5 bases at J, with 16 bases between the two ends. This CDR3 has 14 residues.

This clone was counted ten times or more. The J gene is TRBJ2-7, the V gene TRBV6-5; 7 positions agree with TRBD1. CDR3 size: 12 residues. CDR1 and CDR2 (germline): MNHEY, SVGAGI. The ends lost 7 bases at V and 4 bases at J; junction bases unmatched: 4. CDR3 in DNA: TGTGCCAGCACCGGGGACAGATACGAGCAGTACTTC. Its protein is CASTGDRYEQYF.

V gene TRBV7-8 combines with J gene TRBJ1-2, with 8 bases lining up with TRBD1. J was trimmed by 5 bases and V by 3 bases; bases with no gene match: 5. This CDR3 is built from 14 residues. Per germline, CDR1 SGHVS and CDR2 FQNEAQ. The CDR3 DNA follows: TGTGCCAGCAGCTTCCAGGGGGCGTTTTATGGCTACACCTTC. Amino acid sequence: CASSFQGAFYGYTF. The variable domain in full, completed from reference TRBV7-8 and TRBJ1-2, reads GAGVSQSPRYKVAKRGQDVALRCDPISGHVSLFWYQQALGQGPEFLTYFQNEAQLDKSGLPSDRFFAERPEGSVSTLKIQRTQQEDSAVYLCASSFQGAFYGYTFGSGTRLTVV.

The chain links TRBV18 to TRBJ2-1; 9 bases agree with TRBD2. Losses at the gene ends were 3 bases for V and 8 bases for J; bases not matched to a gene: 20. The germline gives CDR1 KGHSH, CDR2 LQKENI. This CDR3 spans 19 amino acids. CDR3 in DNA: TGTGCCAGCTCACCGTCCGGGACATTTGTAGCGGGAGCGGAGTATGAGCAGTTCTTC. Translating gives CASSPSGTFVAGAEYEQFF.

The chain combines TRBV9 with TRBJ2-5; D tentatively reads TRBD1 or TRBD2 (6 bases each). V lost 3 bases and J 1 base, leaving 10 bases between the germline ends. CDR1 is SGDLS and CDR2 is YYNGEE in the germline V gene. There are 14 residues in the CDR3. Here the CDR3 DNA reads TGTGCCAGCAGCGCCGGGGGCTCCCAAGAGACCCAGTACTTC. It specifies CASSAGGSQETQYF.

For this clone: Distinct nucleotide sequences in the sample also encode this CDR3. CDR3 loop: CASRTQSNQPQHF. CDR3 DNA sequence: TGTGCCAGCAGAACACAGAGCAATCAGCCCCAGCATTTT. The V gene is TRBV28, the J gene TRBJ1-5, with unresolved D. V lost 6 bases and J 1 base, leaving 7 bases between the germline ends. The CDR3 covers 13 residues. The germline gives CDR1 MDHEN, CDR2 SYDVKM.

This rearrangement joins TRBV18 to TRBJ1-2, with 9 nucleotides matching TRBD1. The V gene's germline CDR1 is KGHSH and CDR2 LQKENI. The CDR3 contains 19 residues. J gave up 4 bases and V 1 base, and 16 bases lay outside the gene matches. The CDR3 sequence: CASSPRAGTGLIMPYGYTF. The CDR3 region has the DNA TGTGCCAGCTCACCACGGGCCGGGACAGGGCTAATAATGCCCTATGGCTACACCTTC.

The chain links TRBV27 to TRBJ2-5, with TRBD2 matching over 11 bases. Germline V gene sequence: CDR1 MNHEY, CDR2 SMNVEV (reference sequence). This CDR3 spans 16 amino acids. V was pared by 3 bases and J by 5 bases, with 8 bases of the junction left unmatched. The CDR3 region has the DNA TGTGCCAGCAGTTTTGGGACTAGCGGAGGCCGGGAGACCCAGTACTTC. As protein: CASSFGTSGGRETQYF.

The genes are TRBV2 and TRBJ2-7; 8 bases are shared with TRBD2. Unmatched junction bases numbered 11, after V lost 8 bases and J lost 2 bases. There are 15 residues in the CDR3. Germline CDR1 reads SNHLY; CDR2 reads FYNNEI. The CDR3 region has the DNA TGTGCCAGCCAAATAGCGGGAAGTGGTGCCTACGAGCAGTACTTC. The encoded protein is CASQIAGSGAYEQYF.

The V call is TRBV7-2, the J call TRBJ2-5, with no clear D. The germline V and J ends were trimmed by 2 bases and 5 bases, with 12 bases remaining between them. The CDR3 spans 14 residues. Germline assignment: CDR1 SGHTA and CDR2 FQGNSA. This CDR3 reads CASSLMIAAETQYF. CDR3 nucleotide sequence: TGTGCCAGCAGCTTAATGATCGCCGCCGAGACCCAGTACTTC.

The chain employs TRBV6-6 and TRBJ2-2; the D gene is possibly TRBD1 (6 bases). CDR1 and CDR2 (germline): MNHNY, SVGAGI (reference sequence). Deletions cut 5 bases from V and 1 base from J, with 8 bases between. CDR3 length equals 14 residues. The CDR3 region has the DNA TGTGCCAGCAGTCAGGACAGGAACACCGGGGAGCTGTTTTTT. It encodes CASSQDRNTGELFF.

This clone is a singleton in its sample. This rearrangement joins TRBV6-6 to TRBJ2-7; TRBD1 aligns across 8 bases. The germline CDR1 and CDR2 sequences are MNHNY and SVGAGI (reference sequence). This CDR3 has 13 amino acids. With V trimmed by 2 bases and J by 8 bases, 5 bases remained unmatched. The CDR3 nucleotides read TGTGCCAGCAGTTACACGCAGGGGGCACAGCAGTACTTC. Translation gives CASSYTQGAQQYF.

This clone was picked up one time. This CDR3 is CASSLGTSGKREYEQYF. As DNA, the CDR3 is TGTGCCAGCAGCTTGGGGACTAGCGGAAAAAGAGAGTACGAGCAGTACTTC. The genes are TRBV5-4 and TRBJ2-7; 10 bases are a match to TRBD2. Germline loops: CDR1 SGHNT, CDR2 YYREEE (reference sequence). The V and J ends lost 0 bases and 4 bases, in that order; junction bases with no gene match: 10. The CDR3 has 17 residues.

This chain links TRBV5-1 with TRBJ2-2; 7 bases align to TRBD1. The CDR3 length is 17 residues. Unmatched junction bases numbered 14, after V lost 4 bases and J lost 5 bases. Per germline, CDR1 SGHRS and CDR2 YFSETQ. CDR3 sequence reads: CASSQMHGTVVTGELFF. CDR3 in DNA: TGCGCCAGCAGCCAGATGCACGGGACAGTGGTTACCGGGGAGCTGTTTTTT.